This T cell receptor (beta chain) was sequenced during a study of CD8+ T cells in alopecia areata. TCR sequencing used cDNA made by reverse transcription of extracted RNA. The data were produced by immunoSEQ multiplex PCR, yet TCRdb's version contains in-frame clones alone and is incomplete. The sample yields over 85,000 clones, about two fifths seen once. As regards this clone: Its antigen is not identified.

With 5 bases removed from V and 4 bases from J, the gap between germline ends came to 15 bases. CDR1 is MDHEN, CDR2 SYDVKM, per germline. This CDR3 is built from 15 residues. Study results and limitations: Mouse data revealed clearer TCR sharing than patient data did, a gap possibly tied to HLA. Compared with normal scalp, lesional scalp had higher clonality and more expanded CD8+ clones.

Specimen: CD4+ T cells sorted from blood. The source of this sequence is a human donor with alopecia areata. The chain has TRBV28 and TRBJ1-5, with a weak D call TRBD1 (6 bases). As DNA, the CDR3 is TGTGCCAGCAGTGCGGCGGGGGCGCGGAATCAGCCCCAGCATTTT. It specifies CASSAAGARNQPQHF.